This is a list of T cell receptor beta chains from one sample in a study of post-analysis software for immune sequencing data. TCRdb independently ran MiXCR on the PCR reads; one entry per CDR3 protein. The sample contains roughly 650,000 distinct CDR3 sequences, approximately 59% of which appear only once. The sample comprised blood. These receptors came from a girl aged 2-10 years with multiple sclerosis. CDR3s include the opening cysteine and the closing phenylalanine or tryptophan. The D gene is left open where the match is weak. Size tells how often a clone was seen (once, few, many) or the class of an expanded clone, and some rows leave it out.

v_call	clone_size	d_call	j_call	cdr3_nt	cdr3_aa
TRBV29-1	-	-	TRBJ2-7	TGCAGCGTTGTTGTGTTCCACGAGCAGTACTTC	CSVVVFHEQYF
TRBV28	-	-	TRBJ1-2	TGTGCCAGCAGCTTGGGAGAATACGGCTACACCTTC	CASSLGEYGYTF
TRBV11-3	once	-	TRBJ1-2	TGTGCCAGCAGCTTCCCTGATGTGGGAGACTACACCTTC	CASSFPDVGDYTF
TRBV24-1	few	-	TRBJ1-2	TGTGCCACCAGTGATTTTGGACAGAACTATGGCTACACCTTC	CATSDFGQNYGYTF
TRBV11-3	-	-	TRBJ2-1	TGTGCCAGCAGCTTAGAAGAAAACAATGAGCAGTTCTTC	CASSLEENNEQFF
TRBV7-2	-	-	TRBJ2-5	TGTGCCAGCAGCTTATTGCCTAACACGGGGATCGGAGAGACCCAGTACTTC	CASSLLPNTGIGETQYF
TRBV7-3	-	-	TRBJ2-3	TGTGCCAGCAGCCCCGGACCATCAGATACGCAGTATTTT	CASSPGPSDTQYF
TRBV20-1	-	-	TRBJ1-1	TGCAGTGCTATCCAGAACCTGAACACTGAAGCTTTCTTT	CSAIQNLNTEAFF
TRBV6-5	few	-	TRBJ1-1	TGTGCCAGCAGTTATGGGTTGGAAGTCCGGGATGCCGCTTTCTTT	CASSYGLEVRDAAFF
TRBV12-3/TRBV12-4	-	-	TRBJ2-2	TGTGCCAGCAGCGCCGTAAGGGTGTCCGGGGAGCTGTTTTTT	CASSAVRVSGELFF
TRBV20-1	few	TRBD2	TRBJ2-5	TGTAGCAGGAGCCATCTAGCGGGGGACCAAGAGACCCAGTACTTC	CSRSHLAGDQETQYF
TRBV11-2	-	TRBD2	TRBJ2-6	TGTGCCAGCAGCTTAGGGGGGGGTACTGGGGCCAACGTCCTGACTTTC	CASSLGGGTGANVLTF